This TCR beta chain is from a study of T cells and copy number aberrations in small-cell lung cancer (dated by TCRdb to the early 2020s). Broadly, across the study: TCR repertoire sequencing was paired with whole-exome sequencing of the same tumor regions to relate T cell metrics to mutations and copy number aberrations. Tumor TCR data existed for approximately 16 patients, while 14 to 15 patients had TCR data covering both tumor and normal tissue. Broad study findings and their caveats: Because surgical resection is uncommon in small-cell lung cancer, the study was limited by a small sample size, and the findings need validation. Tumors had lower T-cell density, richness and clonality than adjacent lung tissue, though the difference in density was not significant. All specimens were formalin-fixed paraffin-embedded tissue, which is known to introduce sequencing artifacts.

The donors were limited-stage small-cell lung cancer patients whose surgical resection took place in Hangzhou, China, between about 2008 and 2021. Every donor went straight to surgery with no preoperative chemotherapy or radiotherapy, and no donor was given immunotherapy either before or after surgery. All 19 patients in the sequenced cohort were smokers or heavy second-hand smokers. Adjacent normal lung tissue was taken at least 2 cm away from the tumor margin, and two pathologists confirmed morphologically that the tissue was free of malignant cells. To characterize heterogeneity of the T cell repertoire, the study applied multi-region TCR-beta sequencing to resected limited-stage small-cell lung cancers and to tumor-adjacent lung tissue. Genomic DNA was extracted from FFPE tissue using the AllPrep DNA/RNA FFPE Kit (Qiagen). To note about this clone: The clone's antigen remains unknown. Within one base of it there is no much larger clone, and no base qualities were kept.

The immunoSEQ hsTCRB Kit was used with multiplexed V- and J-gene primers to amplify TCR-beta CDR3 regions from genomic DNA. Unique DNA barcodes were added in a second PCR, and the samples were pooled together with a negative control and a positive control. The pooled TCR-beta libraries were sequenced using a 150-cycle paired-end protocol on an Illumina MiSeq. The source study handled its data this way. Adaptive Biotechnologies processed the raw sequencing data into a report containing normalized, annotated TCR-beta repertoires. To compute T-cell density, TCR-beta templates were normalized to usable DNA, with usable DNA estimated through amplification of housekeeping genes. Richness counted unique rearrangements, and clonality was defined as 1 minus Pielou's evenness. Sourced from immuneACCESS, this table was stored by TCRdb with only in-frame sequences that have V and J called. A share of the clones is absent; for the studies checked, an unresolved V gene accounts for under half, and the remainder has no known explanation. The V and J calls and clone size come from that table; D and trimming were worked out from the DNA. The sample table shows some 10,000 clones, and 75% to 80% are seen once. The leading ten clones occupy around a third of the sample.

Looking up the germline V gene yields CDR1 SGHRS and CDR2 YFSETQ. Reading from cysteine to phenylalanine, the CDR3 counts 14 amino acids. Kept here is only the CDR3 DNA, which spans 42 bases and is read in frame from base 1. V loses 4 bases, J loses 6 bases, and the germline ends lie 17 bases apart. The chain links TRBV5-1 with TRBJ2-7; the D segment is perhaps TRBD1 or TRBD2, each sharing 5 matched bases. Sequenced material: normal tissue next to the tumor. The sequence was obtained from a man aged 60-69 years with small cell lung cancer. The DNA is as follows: TGCGCCAGCAGCGGGGTGGGGGTGGACGGCGAGCAGTACTTC. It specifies CASSGVGVDGEQYF.